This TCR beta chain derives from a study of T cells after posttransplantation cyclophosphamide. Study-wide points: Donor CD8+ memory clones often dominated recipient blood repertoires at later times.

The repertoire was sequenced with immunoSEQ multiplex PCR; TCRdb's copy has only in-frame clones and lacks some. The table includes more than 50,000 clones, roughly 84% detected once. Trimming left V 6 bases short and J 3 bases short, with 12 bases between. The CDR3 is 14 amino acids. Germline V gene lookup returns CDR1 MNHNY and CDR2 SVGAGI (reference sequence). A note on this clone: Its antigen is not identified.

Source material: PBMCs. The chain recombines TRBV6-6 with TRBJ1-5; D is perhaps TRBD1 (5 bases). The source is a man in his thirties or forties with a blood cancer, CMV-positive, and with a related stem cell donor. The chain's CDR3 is CASSSTAINQPQHF. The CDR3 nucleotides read TGTGCCAGCAGCTCGACAGCGATCAATCAGCCCCAGCATTTT.